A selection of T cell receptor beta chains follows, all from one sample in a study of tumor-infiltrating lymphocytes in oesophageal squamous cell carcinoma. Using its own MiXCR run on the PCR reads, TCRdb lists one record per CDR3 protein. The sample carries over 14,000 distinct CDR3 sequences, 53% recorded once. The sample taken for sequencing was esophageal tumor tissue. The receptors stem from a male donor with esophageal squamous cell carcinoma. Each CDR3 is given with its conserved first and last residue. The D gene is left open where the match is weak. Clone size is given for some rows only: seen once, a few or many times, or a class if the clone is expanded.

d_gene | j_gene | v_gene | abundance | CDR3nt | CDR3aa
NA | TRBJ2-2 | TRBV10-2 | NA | TGCGCCACCCAGCGGACGAACACCGGGGAGCTGTTTTTT | CATQRTNTGELFF
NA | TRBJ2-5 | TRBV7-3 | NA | TGTGCCAGCAGCTCGGTAAACCAAGAGACCCAGTACTTC | CASSSVNQETQYF
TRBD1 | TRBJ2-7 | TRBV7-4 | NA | TGTGCCAGCAGTTGGGGAGGGACAGGGACAGATACGCAGTACTTC | CASSWGGTGTDTQYF
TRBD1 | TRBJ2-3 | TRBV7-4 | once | TGTGCCAGCAGCGCCCCGGACAGGGGGATAGATACGCAGTATTTT | CASSAPDRGIDTQYF
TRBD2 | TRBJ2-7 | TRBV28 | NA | TGTGCCAGCAGTCCCAGCGGGAGAATCGGATACGAGCAGTACTTC | CASSPSGRIGYEQYF
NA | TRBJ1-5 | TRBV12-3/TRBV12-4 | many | TGTGCCAGCAGTCGGGACGGTGGGAATCAGCCCCAGCATTTT | CASSRDGGNQPQHF
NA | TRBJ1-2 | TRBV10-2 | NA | TGCGCCAGCAGTGAGACCGACGGTCCAAATGGCTACACCTTC | CASSETDGPNGYTF
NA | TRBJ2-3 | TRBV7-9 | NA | TGTGCCAGCAGTCATTCCTCAGGGCGACTTGTTCGTCGTGAGTATTTT | CASSHSSGRLVRREYF
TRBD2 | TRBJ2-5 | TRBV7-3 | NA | TGTGCCAGCAGCCCTCAAGCGGGAGAGGAGACCCAGTACTTC | CASSPQAGEETQYF
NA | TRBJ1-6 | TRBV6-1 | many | TGTGCCAGCAGGGACCCTAATTCACCCCTCCACTTT | CASRDPNSPLHF
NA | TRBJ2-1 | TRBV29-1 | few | TGCAGCGTTGATGAAGAGGACAGTTACAATGAGCAGTTCTTC | CSVDEEDSYNEQFF
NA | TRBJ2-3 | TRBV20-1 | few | TGCAGTGCTAGAGATTTGGCTAGCACAGATACGCAGTATTTT | CSARDLASTDTQYF
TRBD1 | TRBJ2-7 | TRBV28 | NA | TGTGCCAGCAGTTCCGGACAGGGCCACGAGCAGTACTTC | CASSSGQGHEQYF
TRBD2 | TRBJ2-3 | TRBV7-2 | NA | TGTGCCAGCAGCTTAGTTACCGGGAGGGGCACAGATACGCAGTATTTT | CASSLVTGRGTDTQYF
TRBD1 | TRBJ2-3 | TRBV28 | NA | TGTGCCAGCGCCGGGACAGGGTTGGGCCAGGCAGATACGCAGTATTTT | CASAGTGLGQADTQYF
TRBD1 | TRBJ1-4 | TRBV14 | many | TGTGCCAGCAGCCAACGGACAGGGCAGAGAACTAATGAAAAACTGTTTTTT | CASSQRTGQRTNEKLFF
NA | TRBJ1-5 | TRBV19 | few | TGTGCCAGTACCCGAAGGGGATTCCAGCCCCAGCATTTT | CASTRRGFQPQHF
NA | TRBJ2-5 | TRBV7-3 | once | TGTGCCAGCAGCTTGATGGGGGCCGAAGGGACCCAGTACTTC | CASSLMGAEGTQYF
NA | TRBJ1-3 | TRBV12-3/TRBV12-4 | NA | TGTGCCAGCAGTTTGATCGGGGGAACCTCTGGAAACACCATATATTTT | CASSLIGGTSGNTIYF
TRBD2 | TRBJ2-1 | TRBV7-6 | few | TGTGCCAGCAGACTTAGCGGGAGGTACAATGAGCAGTTCTTC | CASRLSGRYNEQFF
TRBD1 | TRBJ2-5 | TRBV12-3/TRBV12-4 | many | TGTGCCAGCAGTTTCTTACAGGGGGCGGTTGAGCAGTACTTC | CASSFLQGAVEQYF
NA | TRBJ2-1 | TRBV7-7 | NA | TGTGCTAGCAGCTTAGAATCGGGGGAGCCCTACAATGAGCAGTTCTTC | CASSLESGEPYNEQFF
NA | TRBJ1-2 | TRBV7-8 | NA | TGTGCCAGCAGCTTAGGTCTGGGCGGGGGATTAGGCTACACCTTC | CASSLGLGGGLGYTF
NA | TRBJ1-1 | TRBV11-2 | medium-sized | TGTGCCAGCAGCTTAAAACGGAACACTGAAGCTTTCTTT | CASSLKRNTEAFF
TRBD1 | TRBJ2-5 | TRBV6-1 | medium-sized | TGTGCCAGCAGGGACAGGGGGCAAGAGACCCAGTACTTC | CASRDRGQETQYF
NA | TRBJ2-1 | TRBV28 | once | TGTGCCAGCAGTTTCGGGTCCTACAATGAGCAGTTCTTC | CASSFGSYNEQFF
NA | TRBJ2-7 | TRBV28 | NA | TGTGCCAGCGAGGAGGGGGGTTACGAGCAGTACTTC | CASEEGGYEQYF
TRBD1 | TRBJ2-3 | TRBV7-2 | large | TGTGCCAGCAGCACCGACAGGGGTGCAGATACGCAGTATTTT | CASSTDRGADTQYF
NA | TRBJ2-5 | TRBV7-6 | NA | TGTGCCAGCAGCGGAGCGGGCGTGGAGACCCAGTACTTC | CASSGAGVETQYF
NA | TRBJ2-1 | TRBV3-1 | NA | TGTGCCAGCAGCCAAGAGGGGCGGACTACGATCTTC | CASSQEGRTTIF
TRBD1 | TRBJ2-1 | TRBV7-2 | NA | TGTGCCAGCAGCTTAGGGGAAGGGACAGCTCAGTTCTTC | CASSLGEGTAQFF
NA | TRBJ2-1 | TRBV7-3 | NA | TGTGCCAGCAGCTTAAGTCGGGGGGCCAACAATGAGCAGTTCTTC | CASSLSRGANNEQFF
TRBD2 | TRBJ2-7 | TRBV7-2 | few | TGTGCCAGCAGCTTATTGCGGGAGGGGTACGAGCAGTACTTC | CASSLLREGYEQYF
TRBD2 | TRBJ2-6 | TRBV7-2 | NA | TGTGCCAGCAGCATTAGCGGGATAGGCTTCCGATCCGGGGCCAACGTCCTGACTTTC | CASSISGIGFRSGANVLTF
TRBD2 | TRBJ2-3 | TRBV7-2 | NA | TGTGCCAGCAGCCTAGCGGGAGGGTTCCCCACAGATACGCAGTATTTT | CASSLAGGFPTDTQYF
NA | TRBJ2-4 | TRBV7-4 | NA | TGTGCCAGCAGCTTATCTCGGGGAATAGAGACCAAGTACTTC | CASSLSRGIETKYF
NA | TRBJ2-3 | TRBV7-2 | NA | TGTGCCAGCAGCTTACAGGGGGGCGACACAGATACGCAGTATTTT | CASSLQGGDTDTQYF
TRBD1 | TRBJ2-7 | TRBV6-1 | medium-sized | TGTGCCAGCAGTGACGAGTCACGGGACAGGGACTACGAGCAGTACTTC | CASSDESRDRDYEQYF
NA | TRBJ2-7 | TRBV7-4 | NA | TGTGCCAGCAGCTTAGCGCCCTACGAGCAGTACTTC | CASSLAPYEQYF
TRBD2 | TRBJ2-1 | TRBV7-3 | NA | TGTGCCAGCAGCTTAAAGGGAGCCGGGACTAGCACACGTTCTTCCTACAATGAGCAGTTCTTC | CASSLKGAGTSTRSSYNEQFF
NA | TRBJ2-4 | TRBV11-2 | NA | TGTGCCAGCAGCTCCGGTTTTTCCCAGTACTTC | CASSSGFSQYF
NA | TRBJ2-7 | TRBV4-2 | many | TGTGCCAGCAGCCAAGTAGGTAACTCCTACGAGCAGTACTTC | CASSQVGNSYEQYF
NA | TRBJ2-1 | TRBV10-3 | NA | TGTGCCACCCGCTTGGGGATCTCCTACAATGAGCAGTTCTTC | CATRLGISYNEQFF
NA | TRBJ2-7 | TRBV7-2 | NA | TGTGCCAGCAGCCTATCCTACGAGCAGTACTTC | CASSLSYEQYF
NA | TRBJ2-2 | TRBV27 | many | TGTGCCAGCAGTTTTGGGAACACCGGGGAGCTGTTTTTT | CASSFGNTGELFF
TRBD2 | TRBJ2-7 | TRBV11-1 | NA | TGTGCCAGCAGCACTAGCGGGCCTACCTACGAGCAGTACTTC | CASSTSGPTYEQYF
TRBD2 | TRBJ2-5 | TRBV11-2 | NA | TGTGCCAGCAGCTCCGGGACTACTAAAGAGACCCAGTACTTC | CASSSGTTKETQYF
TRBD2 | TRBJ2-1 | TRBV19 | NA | TGTGCCAGTAGTAGGGGACTAGCGGGATTGGATGAGCAGTTCTTC | CASSRGLAGLDEQFF
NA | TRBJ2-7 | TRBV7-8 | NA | TGTGCCAGCAGAAGCCTCCGGGACAAGGGGTACGAGCAGTACTTC | CASRSLRDKGYEQYF
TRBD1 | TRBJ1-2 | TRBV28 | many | TGTGCCAGCAGTTTCCGACAGGGGCGAGTCGGCTATGGCTACACCTTC | CASSFRQGRVGYGYTF
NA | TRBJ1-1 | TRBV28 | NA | TGTGCCAGCAGTTTTACCAGGGTCCGTGACACTGAAGCTTTCTTT | CASSFTRVRDTEAFF
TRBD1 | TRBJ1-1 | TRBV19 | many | TGTGCCAGTAGACCTCGACAGGGAGAAGCTTTCTTT | CASRPRQGEAFF
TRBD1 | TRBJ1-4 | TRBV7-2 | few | TGTGCCAGCAGCTTAGGACAGGGAGGTGAAAAACTGTTTTTT | CASSLGQGGEKLFF